These 25 T cell receptor beta chains were sequenced from one sample in a study of beta chain features in type 1 diabetes. Overall study findings and caveats: For Type 1 diabetes patients, all four CD4+ subsets carried TCRB CDR3s that were moderately but significantly shorter.

Expressed TCRB transcripts were sequenced after all isolated RNA was converted to cDNA. Repertoires were generated with immunoSEQ multiplex PCR, while TCRdb's copy carries only in-frame clones and drops some. The data show 250,000 or so clones, with roughly 14% seen just once and approximately 0.018% held by the top ten. No antigens are known for them. Specimen: naive CD4+ T cells from blood. The receptors come from a man younger than 40 with type 1 diabetes.

The V gene is TRBV12-2, the J gene TRBJ1-5; the table's D call, TRBD1, was not checked against the DNA. TRBV12-2 is shown as a pseudogene. This CDR3 is built from 15 residues. The CDR3, as DNA: TGTGCAAGTCGCGCACAGGAAATTAGCAATCAGCCCCAGCATTTT. This codes for CASRAQEISNQPQHF.

This clone has just a few counts. Written as DNA, the CDR3 is TGTGCCAGCTCACCTGCGGACAGGGGCTATGGCTACACCTTC. It translates to CASSPADRGYGYTF. This chain links TRBV18 with TRBJ1-2; 9 bases agree with TRBD1. The CDR3 totals 14 residues. Trimming at V came to 3 bases and at J to 4 bases, leaving 3 bases not matched to a gene. Germline V lookup: CDR1 KGHSH, CDR2 LQKENI. Using reference TRBV18 and TRBJ1-2 for the parts outside the CDR3, the full variable domain is NAGVMQNPRHLVRRRGQEARLRCSPMKGHSHVYWYRQLPEEGLKFMVYLQKENIIDESGMPKERFSAEFPKEGPSILRIQQVVRGDSAAYFCASSPADRGYGYTFGSGTRLTVV.

CDR3 protein: CASRDSLPYGYTF. For the CDR3, the DNA is TGTGCCAGCAGGGACAGCCTCCCCTATGGCTACACCTTC. The chain recombines TRBV6-5 with TRBJ1-2; possibly TRBD1 for D (6 bases). The CDR3 extends over 13 amino acids. V was cut by 6 bases and J by 4 bases, with 12 bases left in between. The germline V gene encodes CDR1 MNHEY and CDR2 SVGAGI.

This chain uses TRBV11-2 with TRBJ2-3; TRBD1 is a possible D gene (6 bases). CDR1 SGHAT and CDR2 FQNNGV come from the germline V gene. The CDR3 covers 15 residues. V lost 0 bases to trimming and J lost 2 bases, with 9 bases between them. CDR3 region: CASSLDRGPTDTQYF. DNA for the CDR3: TGTGCCAGCAGCTTAGACAGGGGACCCACAGATACGCAGTATTTT.

This clone turned up a few times. V is TRBV11-2 and J is TRBJ2-7; 10 nucleotides line up with TRBD1. J gave up 7 bases and V 4 bases, and 7 bases lay outside the gene matches. Per germline, CDR1 SGHAT and CDR2 FQNNGV. The CDR3 is 14 residues long. The CDR3 reads CASSSRQGAGEQYF. The CDR3 DNA is TGTGCCAGCAGCTCCCGACAGGGGGCAGGGGAGCAGTACTTC.

This clone has just a few counts. V is TRBV7-9 and J is TRBJ1-1, with TRBD1 matching 7 bases. The CDR3 covers 11 residues. The J segment lost 8 bases and the V segment lost 6 bases, leaving 3 bases of the junction unmatched. CDR1 and CDR2 from the germline V gene are SEHNR and FQNEAQ (reference sequence). The CDR3 sequence is CASRIQGEAFF. The CDR3 DNA sequence: TGTGCCAGCAGAATACAGGGGGAAGCTTTCTTT.

This clone was detected a few times. The chain carries TRBV5-1 and TRBJ1-5; TRBD1 is a possible D gene (6 bases). V gave up 1 base and J gave up 4 bases, with 15 bases separating them. The CDR3 loop spans 16 amino acids. CDR1 is SGHRS and CDR2 is YFSETQ in the germline V gene. Written as DNA, the CDR3 is TGCGCCAGCAGCTTGAGGTTTCGACAGGAAAATCAGCCCCAGCATTTT. This codes for CASSLRFRQENQPQHF. Using reference TRBV5-1 and TRBJ1-5 for the parts outside the CDR3, the full variable domain is KAGVTQTPRYLIKTRGQQVTLSCSPISGHRSVSWYQQTPGQGLQFLFEYFSETQRNKGNFPGRFSGRQFSNSRSEMNVSTLELGDSALYLCASSLRFRQENQPQHFGDGTRLSIL.

The chain employs TRBV11-2 and TRBJ2-7; 9 positions agree with TRBD1. Germline CDR1 SGHAT, CDR2 FQNNGV. The ends lost 4 bases at V and 5 bases at J; junction bases unmatched: 0. The CDR3 covers 12 residues. Here the CDR3 DNA reads TGTGCCAGCAGCTGGACAGGGGACGAGCAGTACTTC. It is translated as CASSWTGDEQYF. Variable domain in full (rest from reference TRBV11-2 and TRBJ2-7): EAGVAQSPRYKIIEKRQSVAFWCNPISGHATLYWYQQILGQGPKLLIQFQNNGVVDDSQLPKDRFSAERLKGVDSTLKIQPAKLEDSAVYLCASSWTGDEQYFGPGTRLTVT.

This clone was observed a few times. The chain combines TRBV2 with TRBJ1-4; D uncertain. Deletions cut 3 bases from V and 8 bases from J, with 7 bases between. This CDR3 comprises 12 residues. Germline assignment: CDR1 SNHLY and CDR2 FYNNEI. The CDR3 nucleotides read TGTGCCAGCAGTGAGTCGAGGGAAAAACTGTTTTTT. This translates into CASSESREKLFF. Complete variable domain (other parts from reference TRBV2 and TRBJ1-4): EPEVTQTPSHQVTQMGQEVILRCVPISNHLYFYWYRQILGQKVEFLVSFYNNEISEKSEIFDDQFSVERPDGSNFTLKIRSTKLEDSAMYFCASSESREKLFFGSGTQLSVL.

This clone was detected a few times. V usage is TRBV14 and J usage is TRBJ2-7; 7 positions agree with TRBD2. J was trimmed by 3 bases and V by 1 base; bases with no gene match: 9. CDR3 length: 16 residues. CDR1 and CDR2 from the germline V gene are SGHDN and FVKESK. The CDR3 bases are TGTGCCAGCAGCCAAGGTTTGGTCTCGGGAGGCTACGAGCAGTACTTC. This sequence encodes CASSQGLVSGGYEQYF.

This clone was picked up a small number of times. V and J are TRBV7-9 and TRBJ1-5; D perhaps matches TRBD1 (5 bases). This CDR3 contains 15 residues. The V end was cut by 5 bases, the J end by 0 bases, with 11 bases between. The germline V gene has CDR1 SEHNR and CDR2 FQNEAQ (reference sequence). CDR3 coding DNA: TGTGCCAGCAGCGTAGGGGCCGGTAGCAATCAGCCCCAGCATTTT. Protein product: CASSVGAGSNQPQHF.

This clone was counted a few times. The chain uses TRBV5-6 and TRBJ2-6; 8 bases align to TRBD1. Per the germline V gene, CDR1 is SGHDT and CDR2 is YYEEEE. The CDR3 length is 18 residues. After removal of 0 bases from V and 0 bases from J, the junction contained 5 bases not matched to a gene. The CDR3: CASSLEGQGRSGANVLTF. In DNA, the CDR3 is TGTGCCAGCAGCTTGGAAGGACAGGGCCGCTCTGGGGCCAACGTCCTGACTTTC.

The chain links TRBV7-9 to TRBJ2-1, with 13 bases lining up with TRBD2. The V and J ends lost 5 bases and 3 bases, in that order; junction bases with no gene match: 7. The CDR3 sequence is 17 residues long. Germline V CDR1 and CDR2: SEHNR, FQNEAQ (reference sequence). The CDR3 spells CASSIRLAGGHYNEQFF. Here the CDR3 DNA reads TGTGCCAGCAGCATCCGACTAGCGGGAGGTCACTACAATGAGCAGTTCTTC. The full variable domain, rest sourced from reference TRBV7-9 and TRBJ2-1, is DTGVSQNPRHKITKRGQNVTFRCDPISEHNRLYWYRQTLGQGPEFLTYFQNEAQLEKSRLLSDRFSAERPKGSFSTLEIQRTEQGDSAMYLCASSIRLAGGHYNEQFFGPGTRLTVL.

This chain connects TRBV5-1 to TRBJ2-3; the match to TRBD2 covers 8 bases. CDR1 is SGHRS, CDR2 YFSETQ, per germline. V was pared by 4 bases and J by 4 bases, with 8 bases of the junction left unmatched. The CDR3 is 15 amino acids. The CDR3, as DNA: TGCGCCAGCAGCCTCCACGGACTAGCATCAGATACGCAGTATTTT. Its translation: CASSLHGLASDTQYF.

V and J are TRBV11-2 and TRBJ1-1; D is undetermined. This CDR3 comprises 13 residues. Trimming stripped 5 bases from V and 0 bases from J, with 7 bases between. Germline V gives CDR1 SGHAT, CDR2 FQNNGV. CDR3 region: CASSRNMNTEAFF. In nucleotides, the CDR3 is TGTGCCAGCAGCCGCAACATGAACACTGAAGCTTTCTTT.

This sequence joins TRBV10-2 and TRBJ2-1; TRBD2 is a possible D gene (5 bases). CDR1 WSHSY and CDR2 SAAADI come from the germline V gene. CDR3 length: 12 residues. The V end lost 8 bases, the J end lost 5 bases, and 10 bases lay between the germline ends. For the CDR3, the DNA is TGCGCCAGCGGGCAACTAGACAATGAGCAGTTCTTC. It specifies CASGQLDNEQFF.

This clone was counted between two and nine times. The chain couples TRBV5-6 to TRBJ2-3, with 9 bases identical to TRBD2. The CDR3 is 16 residues long. Germline CDR1 reads SGHDT; CDR2 reads YYEEEE. The ends lost 0 bases at V and 0 bases at J; junction bases unmatched: 2. This CDR3 is CASSLGAGGSTDTQYF. The CDR3 nucleotides are TGTGCCAGCAGCTTGGGAGCGGGAGGTAGCACAGATACGCAGTATTTT.

The chain is built from TRBV30 and TRBJ2-1, with D maybe TRBD2 (5 bases). Germline V CDR1 and CDR2: GTSNPN, SVGIG (reference sequence). This CDR3 comprises 14 residues. V lost 2 bases to trimming and J lost 6 bases, with 14 bases between them. The CDR3 DNA follows: TGTGCCTGGAGTTACGGGGAGCTGGTCAATGAGCAGTTCTTC. Amino acid sequence: CAWSYGELVNEQFF.

The V gene is TRBV2, the J gene TRBJ2-5; 7 nucleotides agree with TRBD1. The V gene's germline CDR1 is SNHLY and CDR2 FYNNEI. Trimming at V came to 6 bases and at J to 5 bases, leaving 6 bases not matched to a gene. The CDR3 has 13 residues. CDR3: CASSPTGSETQYF. Written as DNA, the CDR3 is TGTGCCAGCAGCCCGACAGGGAGTGAGACCCAGTACTTC.

This clone was found a few times. V is TRBV4-1 and J is TRBJ2-5; 8 bases map to TRBD2. Germline trimming cut 4 bases from V and 5 bases from J; bases unmatched to any gene: 9. The CDR3 covers 15 residues. Germline V CDR1 and CDR2: MGHRA, YSYEKL. CDR3 residues: CASSLRGLGGETQYF. In DNA, the CDR3 is TGCGCCAGCAGCCTCAGGGGACTAGGGGGGGAGACCCAGTACTTC.

This clone came up a few times. This chain uses TRBV11-2 with TRBJ1-3, with D possibly being TRBD1 (5 bases). Germline CDR1 SGHAT, CDR2 FQNNGV. The CDR3 contains 15 residues. Trimming cost V 5 bases and J 4 bases, with 15 bases left between them. The CDR3 DNA follows: TGTGCCAGCAGCCCCAATGCGGGACTCGGAAACACCATATATTTT. The encoded protein is CASSPNAGLGNTIYF.

This clone appeared a few times. This sequence joins TRBV2 and TRBJ2-7, with D possibly TRBD1 on 6 matching bases. V was pared by 7 bases and J by 2 bases, with 15 bases between. Germline V gene lookup returns CDR1 SNHLY and CDR2 FYNNEI. This CDR3 is built from 14 residues. In DNA, the CDR3 is TGTGCCAGCAATGACGACAGGACCGCCTACGAGCAGTACTTC. This codes for CASNDDRTAYEQYF.

The table lists this clone with a few counts. The chain employs TRBV7-2 and TRBJ2-3, with D possibly TRBD2 on 6 matching bases. The CDR3 consists of 13 residues. Germline V gene data show CDR1 as SGHTA and CDR2 as FQGNSA. Trimming left V 5 bases short and J 6 bases short, with 12 bases between. The CDR3 DNA follows: TGTGCCAGCAGCCTCCCCGGGAGCGATACGCAGTATTTT. Amino acid sequence: CASSLPGSDTQYF.

V gene TRBV9 combines with J gene TRBJ1-2, with D maybe TRBD1 (5 bases). Looked up from germline, CDR1 is SGDLS and CDR2 is YYNGEE. The CDR3 consists of 13 residues. V gave up 0 bases and J gave up 8 bases, with 11 bases separating them. The CDR3 here is CASSVAGLGGYTF. DNA of the CDR3: TGTGCCAGCAGCGTAGCAGGGTTGGGCGGCTACACCTTC.

This clone was observed a few times. V is TRBV20-1 and J is TRBJ2-7; tentatively, D is TRBD2 (5 bases). In germline, CDR1 is DFQATT, CDR2 SNEGSKA (reference sequence). This CDR3 contains 11 residues. V was pared by 6 bases and J by 5 bases, with 11 bases between. The CDR3 spells CSARRTHEQYF. DNA for the CDR3: TGCAGTGCCCGGAGGACCCACGAGCAGTACTTC.